A selection of T cell receptor beta chains follows, all from one sample in a study of T cells in localized non-small cell lung cancer. Produced via immunoSEQ multiplex PCR; TCRdb's table is partial and in-frame only. The sample includes about 24,000 clones, roughly nine tenths of them seen just once. Material: peripheral blood, obtained before any cancer treatment. The source is a man aged 40 to 75 with stage I squamous cell lung carcinoma. Each CDR3 is given with its conserved first and last residue. A D gene is named only where the DNA matches it firmly.

j_gene: TRBJ2-7; d_gene: .; len: 15; v_gene: TRBV6-5; CDR3nt: TGTGCCAGCAGTTACTGGACCGGGCCCTCCTACGAGCAGTACTTC; CDR3aa: CASSYWTGPSYEQYF
j_gene: TRBJ1-1; d_gene: .; len: 13; v_gene: TRBV6-5; CDR3nt: TGTGCCAGCAGACCCATCAGCGCCACTGAAGCTTTCTTT; CDR3aa: CASRPISATEAFF
j_gene: TRBJ2-1; d_gene: TRBD1; len: 13; v_gene: TRBV7-9; CDR3nt: TGTGCCACCGACAGGGGGCTTTACAATGAGCAGTTCTTC; CDR3aa: CATDRGLYNEQFF
j_gene: TRBJ2-1; d_gene: TRBD1; len: 14; v_gene: TRBV5-1; CDR3nt: TGCGCCAGCAGTTCGGGACAGGGGAGCAATGAGCAGTTCTTC; CDR3aa: CASSSGQGSNEQFF
j_gene: TRBJ2-4; d_gene: .; len: 14; v_gene: TRBV11-2; CDR3nt: TGTGCCAGCAGCTTAGATACAGGGCCGGGGGTTCAGTACTTC; CDR3aa: CASSLDTGPGVQYF
j_gene: TRBJ2-3; d_gene: .; len: 16; v_gene: TRBV7-9; CDR3nt: TGTGCCAGCAGCCCTCGGGACAATTCCTTCACAGATACGCAGTATTTT; CDR3aa: CASSPRDNSFTDTQYF
j_gene: TRBJ2-3; d_gene: .; len: 15; v_gene: TRBV7-2; CDR3nt: TGTGCCAGCAGCTTAGGGACAGCACGCACAGATACGCAGTATTTT; CDR3aa: CASSLGTARTDTQYF
j_gene: TRBJ1-1; d_gene: .; len: 16; v_gene: TRBV19; CDR3nt: TGTGCCAGTAGTGGGGAGGCCTACCCCAAAGAGGCTGAAGCTTTCTTT; CDR3aa: CASSGEAYPKEAEAFF
j_gene: TRBJ2-7; d_gene: .; len: 13; v_gene: TRBV2; CDR3nt: TGTGCCGGCCAACAGGGCGCGCACTACGAGCAGTACTTC; CDR3aa: CAGQQGAHYEQYF
j_gene: TRBJ1-2; d_gene: TRBD1; len: 16; v_gene: TRBV7-8; CDR3nt: TGTGCCAGCAGCCGACGTGACGGACAGGGGGGAAATGGCTACACCTTC; CDR3aa: CASSRRDGQGGNGYTF
j_gene: TRBJ2-3; d_gene: TRBD1; len: 18; v_gene: TRBV27; CDR3nt: TGTGCCAGCAGCACAAGCCCGGGACAGGGGGGAGGCACAGATACGCAGTATTTT; CDR3aa: CASSTSPGQGGGTDTQYF